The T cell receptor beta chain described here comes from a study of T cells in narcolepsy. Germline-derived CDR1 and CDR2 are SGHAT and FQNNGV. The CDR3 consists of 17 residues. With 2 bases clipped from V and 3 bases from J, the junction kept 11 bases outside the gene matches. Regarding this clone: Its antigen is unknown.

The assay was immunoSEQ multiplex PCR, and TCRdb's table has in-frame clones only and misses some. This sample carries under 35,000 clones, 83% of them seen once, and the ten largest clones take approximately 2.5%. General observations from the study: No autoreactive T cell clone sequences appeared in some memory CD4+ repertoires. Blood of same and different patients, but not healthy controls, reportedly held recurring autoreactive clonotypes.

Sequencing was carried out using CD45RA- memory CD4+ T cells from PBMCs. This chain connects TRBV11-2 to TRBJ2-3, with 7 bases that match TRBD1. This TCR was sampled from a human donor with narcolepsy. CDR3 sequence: CASSLRARDRRTDTQYF. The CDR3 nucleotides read TGTGCCAGCAGCTTAAGGGCCCGGGACAGACGGACAGATACGCAGTATTTT.